The rows below give T cell receptor beta chains drawn from one sample of a study of OX40 agonist ivuxolimab in advanced cancers. The method was immunoSEQ multiplex PCR; TCRdb's version includes in-frame clones alone and lacks a portion of them. Counted here are over 75,000 clones, about 90% occurring once; the ten biggest clones make up roughly 4%. The sequencing here drew on CD4+ or CD8+ T cells sorted from blood, taken in a trial of the OX40 agonist ivuxolimab. Source of these receptors: an adult with an advanced solid tumor such as melanoma, head and neck, liver or kidney cancer. Both conserved end residues are part of each CDR3. The order of the fields is V gene, D gene, J gene, clone size, CDR3 length, CDR3 DNA, CDR3 protein. A D gene is named only where the DNA matches it firmly. The size entry is marked missing in some rows and otherwise reads once, few, many or a size class.

>TRBV11-2|-|TRBJ2-7|few|15
TGTGCCAGCAGCTTAGACGGTCGGCAAAGCTACGAGCAGTACTTC
CASSLDGRQSYEQYF
>TRBV6-6|TRBD2|TRBJ2-2|-|13
TGTGCCTGTGGAGCGGGAGGGACCGGGGAGCTGTTTTTT
CACGAGGTGELFF
>TRBV28|TRBD2|TRBJ2-1|-|14
TGTGCCAGCAACTTGAGCGGGAAGGAGAATGAGCAGTTCTTC
CASNLSGKENEQFF
>TRBV11-3|TRBD1|TRBJ1-5|-|13
TGTGCCAGCAGCACGGGACAGTATCAGCCCCAGCATTTT
CASSTGQYQPQHF
>TRBV18|-|TRBJ2-2|-|13
TGTGCCAGCTCACCGGGGAACACCGGGGAGCTGTTTTTT
CASSPGNTGELFF
>TRBV5-6|-|TRBJ1-2|-|15
TGTGCCAGCAGCTTGAACAGGCTGCGAAACTATGGCTACACCTTC
CASSLNRLRNYGYTF
>TRBV19|-|TRBJ1-2|-|15
TGTGCCAGTAGTATAGACCGGACGGCTTTTTATGGCTACACCTTC
CASSIDRTAFYGYTF
>TRBV19|TRBD1|TRBJ2-7|-|18
TGTGCCAGTAGTCGTAGGACAGGGGCCCGAACAGTACCCTACGAGCAGTACTTC
CASSRRTGARTVPYEQYF
>TRBV18|TRBD1|TRBJ1-5|-|15
TGTGCCAGCTCGGCCGGGACAGCGAGCAATCAGCCCCAGCATTTT
CASSAGTASNQPQHF
>TRBV7-2|TRBD1|TRBJ1-3|-|18
TGTGCCAGCAGCTTAACGGGACAGGGGGTCTTCTCTGGAAACACCATATATTTT
CASSLTGQGVFSGNTIYF
>TRBV2|-|TRBJ1-1|-|15
TGTGCCAGCAGTCCCCGGACAGCCACAAACACTGAAGCTTTCTTT
CASSPRTATNTEAFF
>TRBV19|TRBD1|TRBJ1-5|-|15
TGTGCCAGTAGAACAGGGGGCTCGACGCATCAGCCCCAGCATTTT
CASRTGGSTHQPQHF
>TRBV19|-|TRBJ2-3|once|16
TGTGCCAGTAAATACCGAGGGGGTAGTATAACAGATACGCAGTATTTT
CASKYRGGSITDTQYF
>TRBV15|-|TRBJ1-5|once|14
TGTGCCACCAGCAGTAGGGAGGTCAATCAGCCCCAGCATTTT
CATSSREVNQPQHF
>TRBV6-6|-|TRBJ2-5|-|10
TGTGCCAGCATTGGGGAGACCCAGTACTTC
CASIGETQYF
>TRBV29-1|-|TRBJ1-5|-|13
TGCAGCGTGGGGGGGGGCGATACTCAGCCCCAGCATTTT
CSVGGGDTQPQHF
>TRBV28|-|TRBJ1-5|-|12
TGTGCCAGCAGTTCCCAGGTTGGGCCCCAGCATTTT
CASSSQVGPQHF
>TRBV5-4|-|TRBJ2-2|-|15
TGTGCCAGCAGCTTGTACCAGTCGAACACCGGGGAGCTGTTTTTT
CASSLYQSNTGELFF
>TRBV6-6|-|TRBJ1-2|-|13
TGTGCCAGCCAAGGGGATATCAACTATGGCTACACCTTC
CASQGDINYGYTF
>TRBV6-5|-|TRBJ1-1|-|15
TGTGCCAGCAGTTACAGGCAGGCTTTGAACACTGAAGCTTTCTTT
CASSYRQALNTEAFF
>TRBV27|TRBD2|TRBJ2-5|-|19
TGTGCCAGCAGTCCCTGGGAGGCTAGCGGGAAGGGTGCCCAAGAGACCCAGTACTTC
CASSPWEASGKGAQETQYF
>TRBV6-1|-|TRBJ1-1|-|12
TGTGCCAGCAGTGCTGGGAGAACTGAAGCTTTCTTT
CASSAGRTEAFF
>TRBV27|TRBD2|TRBJ2-1|-|17
TGTGCCAGCAGTTTATCCCCGCTAGCGGGAGGAATCAATGAGCAGTTCTTC
CASSLSPLAGGINEQFF
>TRBV10-1|TRBD2|TRBJ2-1|-|13
TGCGCCAGCGAAGGGACTAGCGGGGGAGAGCAGTTCTTC
CASEGTSGGEQFF
>TRBV10-2|-|TRBJ2-1|-|13
TGCGCCAGCAGGGAGGAGGGGTGGCGGGAGCAGTTCTTC
CASREEGWREQFF
>TRBV15|-|TRBJ2-7|-|14
TGTGCCACCAGCAGAGACCCGGGGGCCTACGAGCAGTACTTC
CATSRDPGAYEQYF
>TRBV29-1|-|TRBJ1-4|-|14
TGCAGCGTTGTCGCGGGGAGCACTAATGAAAAACTGTTTTTT
CSVVAGSTNEKLFF
>TRBV7-8|-|TRBJ1-1|-|15
TGTGCCAGCAGCTTAGATACAAACATGAACACTGAAGCTTTCTTT
CASSLDTNMNTEAFF
>TRBV6-1|-|TRBJ2-7|-|11
TGTGCCAGCAGTGAAATCAACGAGCAGTACTTC
CASSEINEQYF
>TRBV13|TRBD1|TRBJ1-2|once|18
TGTGCCAGCAGCTTAGGTCCCGCAAACAGGGGAGGAGACTATGGCTACACCTTC
CASSLGPANRGGDYGYTF
>TRBV4-2|TRBD2|TRBJ2-1|-|17
TGTGCCAGCAGCCAAGATCCGTCTAGCGGGAGTGGGAATGAGCAGTTCTTC
CASSQDPSSGSGNEQFF
>TRBV19|-|TRBJ1-6|-|15
TGTGCCAGTAGTGGTGCGGGGCGAATGGGGTCACCCCTCCACTTT
CASSGAGRMGSPLHF
>TRBV15|TRBD2|TRBJ2-7|once|15
TGTGCCACCAGCTCGAGACTAGCGGGAGTGCGCGAGCAGTACTTC
CATSSRLAGVREQYF
>TRBV7-9|TRBD1|TRBJ1-2|few|15
TGTGCCAGCAGCTTAGCGGGACAGACTAACTATGGCTACACCTTC
CASSLAGQTNYGYTF
>TRBV5-1|-|TRBJ1-6|-|12
TGCGCCAGCAGTATTTCTAATTCACCCCTCCACTTT
CASSISNSPLHF
>TRBV28|-|TRBJ1-5|-|13
TGTGCCAGCATCGGACACCTCAATCAGCCCCAGCATTTT
CASIGHLNQPQHF
>TRBV5-8|TRBD2|TRBJ2-1|-|16
TGTGCCAGCAGCCTCGCTAGCGGGAGGGCCCTGAATGAGCAGTTCTTC
CASSLASGRALNEQFF
>TRBV30|-|TRBJ2-7|-|13
TGTGCCTGGAGACGGACGGTCTTTTACGAGCAGTACTTC
CAWRRTVFYEQYF
>TRBV4-3|TRBD2|TRBJ2-1|-|15
TGCGCCAGCAGCCAAGGACTAGCGGGAAACAATGAGCAGTTCTTC
CASSQGLAGNNEQFF
>TRBV2|TRBD1|TRBJ2-6|-|18
TGTGCCAGCAGTGAGTTCGGGACAGGGCTCTTTGGGGCCAACGTCCTGACTTTC
CASSEFGTGLFGANVLTF
>TRBV13|-|TRBJ2-1|-|12
TGTGCCAGCAGCCCGCCAAACAATGAGCAGTTCTTC
CASSPPNNEQFF
>TRBV5-1|-|TRBJ2-1|-|16
TGCGCCAGCAGCTTATCAGGGGGGAGATTATTGGATGAGCAGTTCTTC
CASSLSGGRLLDEQFF
>TRBV5-1|-|TRBJ1-6|-|17
TGCGCCAGCAGCTTGGATCAGGGCGGTGGTCCGGGATCACCCCTCCACTTT
CASSLDQGGGPGSPLHF
>TRBV11-2|TRBD2|TRBJ2-2|-|17
TGTGCCAGCAGCTCCTTGGGACTAGCGGGAGGCACCGGGGAGCTGTTTTTT
CASSSLGLAGGTGELFF
>TRBV5-1|-|TRBJ2-3|-|14
TGCGCCAGCAGCGTGATCTCTAGCACAGATACGCAGTATTTT
CASSVISSTDTQYF
>TRBV19|TRBD1|TRBJ1-2|-|13
TGTGCCAGTAGTATAGGACAGGGATCTGGCTACACCTTC
CASSIGQGSGYTF
>TRBV27|TRBD2|TRBJ2-3|-|14
TGTGCCAGCAGTCCTGGACTAGCCACGGATACGCAGTATTTT
CASSPGLATDTQYF
>TRBV7-9|TRBD1|TRBJ1-3|-|15
TGTGCCAGCAGCTTGGGACAGGGGGCTGGAAACACCATATATTTT
CASSLGQGAGNTIYF
>TRBV5-4|-|TRBJ2-5|-|14
TGTGCCAGCAGCTTGGGGGTAGCGGAAGAGACCCAGTACTTC
CASSLGVAEETQYF
>TRBV2|-|TRBJ1-2|-|14
TGTGCCAGCACAACCAGGGTTCCAAACTATGGCTACACCTTC
CASTTRVPNYGYTF
>TRBV5-1|TRBD2|TRBJ2-1|-|16
TGCGCCAGCAGCTTGGGGGGACTAGCGGGGTACAATGAGCAGTTCTTC
CASSLGGLAGYNEQFF
>TRBV11-3|-|TRBJ2-3|few|14
TGTGCCAGCAGCTTAGAAGGACTTCAAGATACGCAGTATTTT
CASSLEGLQDTQYF
>TRBV9|TRBD2|TRBJ2-7|-|14
TGTGCCAGCAGCGTAACGGGAGGCCCCTACGAGCAGTACTTC
CASSVTGGPYEQYF
>TRBV19|TRBD1|TRBJ2-7|-|15
TGTGCCAGTAGTTTCGCCGGGACAGGGGGTTACGAGCAGTACTTC
CASSFAGTGGYEQYF